The 29 T cell receptor beta chains in this list originate from one sample, sequenced in a study of relationships among human T cell subsets. The T cell receptor alpha and beta CDR3 regions were amplified from mRNA by semiquantitative ARM-PCR. Tagged nested gene-specific primers were used first, then communal superprimers amplified exponentially. TCRdb re-analysed the multiplex PCR reads in MiXCR, keeping a single row per CDR3 protein. The repertoire has around 2,400 distinct CDR3 sequences, around 40% of them found once; the top ten carry 45%. Sequenced material: activated T cells sorted from blood. Subset denoted: CD45RA-RO-CD69+ activated T cells. The source of these receptors is a man aged 35 to 55 in good health.

This chain joins TRBV10-2 and TRBJ2-1, with D unresolved. V was cut by 0 bases and J by 8 bases, with 11 bases left in between. CDR1 is WSHSY and CDR2 is SAAADI in the germline V gene. This CDR3 comprises 14 residues. The CDR3 reads CASSESKAVDEQFF. The CDR3 nucleotides read TGCGCCAGCAGTGAGTCGAAGGCTGTGGATGAGCAGTTCTTC.

The chain links TRBV11-2 to TRBJ2-5; TRBD1 might be the D (6 bases). CDR1 and CDR2 (germline): SGHAT, FQNNGV. The V gene lost 3 bases and the J gene lost 1 base, with 9 bases spanning the gap. The CDR3 is made up of 14 amino acids. The CDR3: CASSFHRVQETQYF. DNA for the CDR3: TGTGCCAGCAGCTTTCACAGGGTCCAAGAGACCCAGTACTTC.

This chain connects TRBV20-1 to TRBJ2-3; D perhaps matches TRBD2 (5 bases). CDR3 length equals 12 residues. From germline, CDR1 is DFQATT and CDR2 SNEGSKA (reference sequence). Trimming took off 5 bases at V and 5 bases at J, with 11 bases between the two ends. The CDR3 spells CSAPSNGDTQYF. DNA of the CDR3: TGCAGTGCTCCTAGCAACGGAGATACGCAGTATTTT.

This chain joins TRBV12-3 or TRBV12-4 and TRBJ2-7, with TRBD2 as a possible D gene (6 bases). This CDR3 spans 13 amino acids. V lost 5 bases and J 4 bases, leaving 12 bases between the germline ends. This CDR3 reads CASSHTEGYEQYF. For the CDR3, the DNA is TGTGCCAGCAGTCACACGGAGGGGTACGAGCAGTACTTC.

The chain links TRBV20-1 to TRBJ1-1, with 7 bases aligning to TRBD1. Germline CDR1 reads DFQATT; CDR2 reads SNEGSKA (reference sequence). The J segment lost 2 bases and the V segment lost 4 bases, leaving 1 base of the junction unmatched. The length of the CDR3 is 12 residues. Here the CDR3 reads CSANRGNTEAFF. As DNA, the CDR3 is TGCAGTGCTAACAGGGGAAACACTGAAGCTTTCTTT.

This chain joins TRBV28 and TRBJ2-5; 8 bases map to TRBD2. V lost 6 bases, J lost 6 bases, and 9 bases stayed unmatched. CDR3 length: 14 residues. The germline gives CDR1 MDHEN, CDR2 SYDVKM. The chain's CDR3 is CASSSGGALKTQYF. DNA of the CDR3: TGTGCCAGCAGCTCCGGGGGGGCCTTGAAGACCCAGTACTTC.

The chain joins TRBV12-3 or TRBV12-4 to TRBJ2-1, with 8 bases fitting TRBD1. The CDR3 sequence is 14 residues long. The V and J ends lost 5 bases and 3 bases, in that order; junction bases with no gene match: 3. As DNA, the CDR3 is TGTGCCAGCAGTCACGGACAGGGCTACAATGAGCAGTTCTTC. It translates to CASSHGQGYNEQFF.

Concerning this clonotype itself: A read error is possible here, since a much larger clone lies one base away. The conserved phenylalanine or tryptophan is not found at the CDR3 terminus, so this likely reflects a read error. The chain combines TRBV12-3 or TRBV12-4 with TRBJ2-1; D is undetermined. Trimming took off 6 bases at V and 2 bases at J, with 23 bases between the two ends. CDR3 size: 18 residues. The CDR3 nucleotides read TGTGCCAGCAGGGGAACCTCACTATCCTCGATAACCTACAATGAGCAGTTCATC. Its protein product is CASRGTSLSSITYNEQFI.

J is TRBJ1-1 and V is TRBV30, with no clear D. CDR3 length: 13 residues. Germline CDR1 is GTSNPN and CDR2 is SVGIG (reference sequence). V was trimmed by 0 bases and J by 3 bases, leaving 8 bases between them. The CDR3 loop is CAWSVVEDTEAFF. CDR3 bases: TGTGCCTGGAGTGTAGTCGAGGACACTGAAGCTTTCTTT.

The chain combines TRBV20-1 with TRBJ2-1; 12 positions agree with TRBD1. The CDR3 consists of 13 residues. The V gene end was trimmed by 4 bases and the J gene end by 9 bases; junction bases not matched to a gene: 4. From germline, CDR1 is DFQATT and CDR2 SNEGSKA (reference sequence). This CDR3 reads CSATGTGGPEQFF. The CDR3 nucleotides are TGCAGTGCTACCGGGACAGGGGGCCCTGAGCAGTTCTTC.

The chain employs TRBV20-1 and TRBJ1-6; the match to TRBD1 covers 7 bases. Germline assignment: CDR1 DFQATT and CDR2 SNEGSKA (reference sequence). Trimming cost V 3 bases and J 5 bases; bases outside gene matches: 7. The CDR3 totals 15 residues. CDR3 amino acids: CSARPVGQHNSPLHF. As DNA, the CDR3 is TGCAGTGCTAGGCCGGTGGGACAGCATAATTCACCCCTCCACTTT.

This rearrangement joins TRBV11-2 to TRBJ2-5; 14 nucleotides align to TRBD2. J lost 5 bases, V lost 5 bases, and 10 bases had no gene match. From germline, CDR1 is SGHAT and CDR2 FQNNGV. This CDR3 has 17 amino acids. DNA of the CDR3: TGTGCCAGCAGCCTAACGCGACTAGCGGGAGGGGCGGAGACCCAGTACTTC. Protein: CASSLTRLAGGAETQYF.

In its sample, this clonotype was seen a few times. The CDR3 nucleotides are TGTGCCAGCAAGCAGGGGGCAACAGATACGCAGTATTTT. It is translated as CASKQGATDTQYF. V usage is TRBV7-9 and J usage is TRBJ2-3; TRBD1 aligns across 8 bases. From germline, CDR1 is SEHNR and CDR2 FQNEAQ (reference sequence). This CDR3 region has 13 residues. V lost 7 bases, J lost 3 bases, and 3 bases stayed unmatched.

Judged by abundance, this clonotype is large. The chain couples TRBV11-2 to TRBJ2-7; D could derive from TRBD1 or TRBD2 (7 bases each). CDR1 is SGHAT, CDR2 FQNNGV, per germline. V lost 5 bases and J lost 5, with 16 bases in between. CDR3 size: 14 residues. The chain's CDR3 is CASSPGGAGHEQYF. The CDR3 DNA sequence: TGTGCCAGCAGCCCAGGGGGGGCCGGCCACGAGCAGTACTTC.

V and J are TRBV20-1 and TRBJ2-1; D is unresolved. CDR1 and CDR2 (germline): DFQATT, SNEGSKA (reference sequence). Trimming removed 1 base at V and 1 base at J, with 5 bases between. The CDR3 sequence is 13 residues long. The CDR3 DNA sequence: TGCAGTGCTAGAGGCAATTCCTACAATGAGCAGTTCTTC. Its translation: CSARGNSYNEQFF.

CDR3 residues: CASSSGDYEQYF. The CDR3 coding sequence is TGTGCCAGCAGTTCCGGTGACTACGAGCAGTACTTC. J is TRBJ2-7 and V is TRBV28, with no clear D. Germline CDR1 is MDHEN and CDR2 is SYDVKM. CDR3 size: 12 residues. Between the trimmed V and J ends, which lost 4 bases and 3 bases, there was a span of 7 bases.

Of note for this clonotype: A much larger clone lies a single base off, so this may be a read error. V gene TRBV6-4 combines with J gene TRBJ2-1, with D maybe TRBD2 (6 bases). The CDR3 totals 15 residues. V shed 5 bases and J shed 6 bases, with 17 bases lying between them. The germline V gene has CDR1 MRHNA and CDR2 SNTAGT. The CDR3: CASSPGKRDFNEQFF. Written as DNA, the CDR3 is TGTGCCAGCAGTCCAGGGAAAAGGGACTTCAATGAGCAGTTCTTC.

In this sample, this clonotype turned up once. The chain has TRBV10-3 and TRBJ2-1; D uncertain. The CDR3 runs 12 residues. Deletions cut 4 bases from V and 7 bases from J, with 8 bases between. CDR1 is ENHRY and CDR2 is SYGVKD in the germline V gene. CDR3 DNA: TGTGCCATCAGTGGTGATGGGAATGAGCAGTTCTTC. Protein: CAISGDGNEQFF.

The chain recombines TRBV20-1 with TRBJ2-7; 11 nucleotides align to TRBD1. Germline V gives CDR1 DFQATT, CDR2 SNEGSKA (reference sequence). Losses at the gene ends were 3 bases for V and 5 bases for J; bases not matched to a gene: 12. This CDR3 is built from 16 residues. Here the CDR3 reads CSARFRDRGLVDEQYF. The CDR3 DNA is TGCAGTGCTAGGTTCCGGGACAGGGGGTTGGTTGACGAGCAGTACTTC.

The chain links TRBV14 to TRBJ2-7; D unresolved. This CDR3 has 13 amino acids. CDR1 is SGHDN, CDR2 FVKESK, per germline. V was cut by 1 base and J by 6 bases, with 10 bases left in between. The chain's CDR3 is CASSQAPFGEQYF. CDR3 nucleotide sequence: TGTGCCAGCAGCCAAGCCCCATTTGGCGAGCAGTACTTC. The full variable domain, rest sourced from reference TRBV14 and TRBJ2-7, is EAGVTQFPSHSVIEKGQTVTLRCDPISGHDNLYWYRRVMGKEIKFLLHFVKESKQDESGMPNNRFLAERTGGTYSTLKVQPAELEDSGVYFCASSQAPFGEQYFGPGTRLTVT.

The V call is TRBV20-1, the J call TRBJ1-5, with TRBD1 identical over 8 bases. The CDR3 loop spans 13 amino acids. V lost 6 bases, J lost 2 bases, and 3 bases stayed unmatched. In germline, CDR1 is DFQATT, CDR2 SNEGSKA (reference sequence). This CDR3 reads CSAPGQGNQPQHF. The CDR3 coding sequence is TGCAGTGCCCCGGGACAGGGCAATCAGCCCCAGCATTTT.

The V and J genes are TRBV24-1 and TRBJ2-3; no clear D gene. CDR1 is KGHDR and CDR2 is SFDVKD in the germline V gene. V was pared by 0 bases and J by 0 bases, with 9 bases between. The CDR3 is made up of 16 amino acids. The CDR3 protein is CATSDLAWSSTDTQYF. For the CDR3, the DNA is TGTGCCACCAGTGATTTGGCCTGGTCTAGCACAGATACGCAGTATTTT.

This rearrangement joins TRBV5-1 to TRBJ2-1; the match to TRBD1 covers 7 bases. Germline CDR1 SGHRS, CDR2 YFSETQ. The CDR3 runs to 16 residues. V was clipped by 1 base and J by 5 bases; unmatched bases: 9. Here the CDR3 DNA reads TGCGCCAGCAGCTTGAGTGACAGGGCCTTGGACAATGAGCAGTTCTTC. Encoded protein: CASSLSDRALDNEQFF.

This rearrangement joins TRBV7-2 to TRBJ2-7; 13 nucleotides agree with TRBD2. V lost 5 bases, J lost 3 bases, and 4 bases stayed unmatched. CDR1 SGHTA and CDR2 FQGNSA come from the germline V gene. The CDR3 extends over 15 amino acids. CDR3 in DNA: TGTGCCAGCAGCCGGACTAGCGGGGGCGTCTACGAGCAGTACTTC. Amino acids: CASSRTSGGVYEQYF. The full variable domain, its missing parts supplied by reference TRBV7-2 and TRBJ2-7, is GAGVSQSPSNKVTEKGKDVELRCDPISGHTALYWYRQSLGQGLEFLIYFQGNSAPDKSGLPSDRFSAERTGGSVSTLTIQRTQQEDSAVYLCASSRTSGGVYEQYFGPGTRLTVT.

The chain links TRBV4-2 to TRBJ2-3, with D tentatively TRBD2 (6 bases). This CDR3 comprises 15 residues. From germline, CDR1 is LGHNA and CDR2 YNFKEQ. The V end was cut by 0 bases, the J end by 6 bases, with 13 bases between. CDR3 in DNA: TGTGCCAGCAGCCAAGATGGGGGGTCCCTGGATACGCAGTATTTT. Encoded protein: CASSQDGGSLDTQYF.

This clonotype was found a few times. V is TRBV27 and J is TRBJ2-3; D remains ambiguous. Trimming left V 5 bases short and J 9 bases short, with 9 bases between. In germline, CDR1 is MNHEY, CDR2 SMNVEV (reference sequence). The CDR3 has 11 amino acids. The CDR3 DNA reads TGTGCCAGCAGTCCCCCTTACACGCAGTATTTT. Amino acid sequence: CASSPPYTQYF.

This clonotype has a handful of counts. The chain recombines TRBV12-3 or TRBV12-4 with TRBJ1-1; D is uncertain. The CDR3 runs to 13 residues. Trimming shortened V by 0 bases and J by 5 bases, and 7 bases separated the two germline ends. Written as DNA, the CDR3 is TGTGCCAGCAGTTTAGCGCGATATACTGAAGCTTTCTTT. Translating it yields CASSLARYTEAFF.

V usage is TRBV30 and J usage is TRBJ2-1; 7 nucleotides agree with TRBD1. V lost 5 bases and J lost 5; bases outside the gene matches: 6. The V gene's germline CDR1 is GTSNPN and CDR2 SVGIG (reference sequence). This CDR3 has 13 residues. The CDR3 DNA follows: TGTGCCTGGGACTTACAGGGGAACAATGAGCAGTTCTTC. Translating it yields CAWDLQGNNEQFF.

This clonotype was counted only a few times. The rearrangement uses TRBV5-1 and TRBJ2-5, with 10 bases fitting TRBD2. Per germline, CDR1 SGHRS and CDR2 YFSETQ. Trimming took 2 bases from V and 0 from J; bases not matched to a gene: 1. The CDR3 is 15 amino acids. CDR3 in DNA: TGCGCCAGCAGCTTAGGACTAGCGGACCAAGAGACCCAGTACTTC. Translating it yields CASSLGLADQETQYF.